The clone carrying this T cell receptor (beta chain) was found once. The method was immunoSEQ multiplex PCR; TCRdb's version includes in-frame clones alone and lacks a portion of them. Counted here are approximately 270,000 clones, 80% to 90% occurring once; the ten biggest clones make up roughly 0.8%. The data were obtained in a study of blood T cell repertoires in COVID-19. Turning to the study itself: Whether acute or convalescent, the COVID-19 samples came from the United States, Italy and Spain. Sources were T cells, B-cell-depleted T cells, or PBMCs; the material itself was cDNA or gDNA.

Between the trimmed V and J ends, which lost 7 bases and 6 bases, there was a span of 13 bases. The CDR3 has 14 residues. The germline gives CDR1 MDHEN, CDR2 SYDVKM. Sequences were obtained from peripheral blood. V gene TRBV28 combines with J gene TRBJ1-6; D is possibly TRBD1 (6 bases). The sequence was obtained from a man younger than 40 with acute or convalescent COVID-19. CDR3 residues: CASTVDRFNSPLHF. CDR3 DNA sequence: TGTGCCAGCACCGTGGACAGATTTAATTCACCCCTCCACTTT.